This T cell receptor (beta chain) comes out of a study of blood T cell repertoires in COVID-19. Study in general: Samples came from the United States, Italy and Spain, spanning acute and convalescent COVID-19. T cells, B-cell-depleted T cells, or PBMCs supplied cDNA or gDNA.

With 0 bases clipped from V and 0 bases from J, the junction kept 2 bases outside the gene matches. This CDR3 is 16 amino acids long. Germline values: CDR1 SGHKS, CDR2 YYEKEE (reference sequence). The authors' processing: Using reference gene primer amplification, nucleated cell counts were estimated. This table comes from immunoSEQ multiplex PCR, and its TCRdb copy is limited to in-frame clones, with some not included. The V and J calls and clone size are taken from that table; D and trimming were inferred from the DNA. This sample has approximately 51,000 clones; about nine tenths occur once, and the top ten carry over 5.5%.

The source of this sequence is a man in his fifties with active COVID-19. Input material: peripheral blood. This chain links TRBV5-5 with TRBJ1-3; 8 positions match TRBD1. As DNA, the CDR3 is TGTGCCAGCAGCTTGGCAGGGGGCAGCTCTGGAAACACCATATATTTT. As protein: CASSLAGGSSGNTIYF.